The 28 T cell receptor beta chains given below trace back to one sample, sequenced in a study of beta chain features in type 1 diabetes. Expressed TCRB transcripts were sequenced because the isolated RNA had all been reverse transcribed beforehand. Assay: immunoSEQ multiplex PCR; the TCRdb copy retains only in-frame clones and omits some. The sample carries some 250,000 clones, about 25% recorded once. Sequencing used central memory CD4+ T cells from blood. These TCRs come from a man aged 25 to 40 in good health.

There are a few counts of this clone. The chain combines TRBV29-1 with TRBJ2-3; no firm D call. The CDR3 runs 13 residues. Germline assignment: CDR1 SQVTM and CDR2 ANQGSEA. V was pared by 5 bases and J by 0 bases, with 9 bases between. The CDR3 nucleotides are TGCAGCGTTTTGCTGGGGAGCACAGATACGCAGTATTTT. This encodes CSVLLGSTDTQYF.

This clone was detected a few times. This chain joins TRBV2 and TRBJ2-7; a possible D gene is TRBD1 (5 bases). This CDR3 has 12 residues. The V and J ends lost 6 bases and 7 bases respectively, with 13 bases between them. Germline-derived CDR1 and CDR2 are SNHLY and FYNNEI. The CDR3 is CASRTGNGEQYF. Here the CDR3 DNA reads TGTGCCAGCAGAACAGGTAATGGAGAGCAGTACTTC.

The chain has TRBV14 and TRBJ2-7; perhaps TRBD2 as D (7 bases). The CDR3 contains 13 residues. V was shortened by 0 bases and J by 12 bases, with 15 bases between the two germline ends. Germline CDR1 SGHDN, CDR2 FVKESK. CDR3 DNA sequence: TGTGCCAGCAGCCAAGATATTCAGGGGAGGGCGTACTTC. Protein product: CASSQDIQGRAYF.

This clone was counted at least ten times. The chain links TRBV2 to TRBJ2-1, with D hard to call. V dropped 5 bases and J dropped 5 bases, with 4 bases sitting between them. This CDR3 has 11 amino acids. Per the germline V gene, CDR1 is SNHLY and CDR2 is FYNNEI. The CDR3 nucleotides are TGTGCCAGCAGTTTTAACAATGAGCAGTTCTTC. This encodes CASSFNNEQFF. The full variable domain, rest sourced from reference TRBV2 and TRBJ2-1, is EPEVTQTPSHQVTQMGQEVILRCVPISNHLYFYWYRQILGQKVEFLVSFYNNEISEKSEIFDDQFSVERPDGSNFTLKIRSTKLEDSAMYFCASSFNNEQFFGPGTRLTVL.

There are a few counts of this clone. This chain uses TRBV14 with TRBJ2-3; D remains unclear. V shed 4 bases and J shed 5 bases, with 10 bases lying between them. CDR1 SGHDN and CDR2 FVKESK come from the germline V gene. CDR3 size: 13 residues. CDR3 residues: CASSPYLLDTQYF. The CDR3, as DNA: TGTGCCAGCAGCCCATACCTCCTAGATACGCAGTATTTT.

The V call is TRBV6-6, the J call TRBJ2-7, with D perhaps TRBD1 (5 bases). The CDR3 extends over 15 amino acids. Germline V gene sequence: CDR1 MNHNY, CDR2 SVGAGI (reference sequence). V was trimmed by 6 bases and J by 2 bases, leaving 17 bases between them. CDR3 protein: CASSPPGGRAYEQYF. CDR3 coding DNA: TGTGCCAGCAGCCCTCCCGGCGGCAGGGCCTACGAGCAGTACTTC.

This clone was seen only once. The chain recombines TRBV9 with TRBJ1-1; 8 positions match TRBD1. Trimming at V came to 3 bases and at J to 4 bases, leaving 11 bases not matched to a gene. This CDR3 comprises 16 residues. The V gene's germline CDR1 is SGDLS and CDR2 YYNGEE. The CDR3 coding sequence is TGTGCCAGCAGCGCCCTTGACAGGGGCGGGGGCACTGAAGCTTTCTTT. Translated: CASSALDRGGGTEAFF.

This sequence joins TRBV5-1 and TRBJ2-7; D ambiguous. V was shortened by 0 bases and J by 3 bases, with 7 bases between the two germline ends. Per germline, CDR1 SGHRS and CDR2 YFSETQ. The CDR3 totals 13 residues. The CDR3 coding sequence is TGCGCCAGCAGCTTGGGGCTAAACTACGAGCAGTACTTC. Translated, it gives CASSLGLNYEQYF.

This rearrangement joins TRBV9 to TRBJ2-1; 9 bases agree with TRBD1. Trimming took 2 bases from V and 3 from J; bases not matched to a gene: 3. This CDR3 is built from 15 residues. Germline V gives CDR1 SGDLS, CDR2 YYNGEE. The CDR3 loop reads CASSVGQGVYNEQFF. The CDR3 DNA sequence: TGTGCCAGCAGCGTGGGACAGGGTGTCTACAATGAGCAGTTCTTC.

V gene TRBV25-1 combines with J gene TRBJ1-1; D may be TRBD1 (6 bases). The CDR3 is 12 residues long. CDR1 and CDR2 (germline): MGHDK, SYGVNS. Trimming left V 4 bases short and J 3 bases short, with 6 bases between. The chain's CDR3 is CASSGTDTEAFF. CDR3 DNA: TGTGCCAGCAGTGGGACAGACACTGAAGCTTTCTTT.

This clone was seen just once. V usage is TRBV11-2 and J usage is TRBJ2-3; 12 nucleotides line up with TRBD2. Trimming removed 2 bases from V and 5 bases from J; junction bases left unmatched: 2. Germline CDR1 and CDR2: SGHAT and FQNNGV. The CDR3 runs 15 residues. The CDR3 DNA follows: TGTGCCAGCAGCTTACTAGCGGGAGGGGTAGATACGCAGTATTTT. It encodes CASSLLAGGVDTQYF. Filled out from reference TRBV11-2 and TRBJ2-3, the complete variable domain reads EAGVAQSPRYKIIEKRQSVAFWCNPISGHATLYWYQQILGQGPKLLIQFQNNGVVDDSQLPKDRFSAERLKGVDSTLKIQPAKLEDSAVYLCASSLLAGGVDTQYFGPGTRLTVL.

This chain links TRBV7-2 with TRBJ1-4, with TRBD1 matching 11 bases. The CDR3 runs to 16 residues. The germline gives CDR1 SGHTA, CDR2 FQGNSA. Germline trimming cut 0 bases from V and 10 bases from J; bases unmatched to any gene: 7. DNA for the CDR3: TGTGCCAGCAGCTTAGCTGGGACAGGGGGAGTGGGAAAACTGTTTTTT. Translated: CASSLAGTGGVGKLFF.

This clone was counted only a few times. This chain links TRBV5-4 with TRBJ2-3; D is undetermined. The ends were cut back, 4 bases at V and 4 bases at J, with 16 bases in the middle. The V gene's germline CDR1 is SGHNT and CDR2 YYREEE (reference sequence). This CDR3 has 15 residues. CDR3 coding DNA: TGTGCCAGCAGCGCAGTCAGAAAAGCTGCAGATACGCAGTATTTT. Translation: CASSAVRKAADTQYF. Supplemented by reference TRBV5-4 and TRBJ2-3, the full variable domain reads ETGVTQSPTHLIKTRGQQVTLRCSSQSGHNTVSWYQQALGQGPQFIFQYYREEENGRGNFPPRFSGLQFPNYSSELNVNALELDDSALYLCASSAVRKAADTQYFGPGTRLTVL.

This chain uses TRBV4-3 with TRBJ2-3; TRBD2 agrees at 7 bases. Germline V CDR1 and CDR2: LGHNA, YSLEER. This CDR3 is 15 amino acids long. The V gene end was trimmed by 0 bases and the J gene end by 2 bases; junction bases not matched to a gene: 2. This CDR3 is CASSQEGTNTDTQYF. CDR3 in DNA: TGCGCCAGCAGCCAAGAAGGGACTAACACAGATACGCAGTATTTT.

As concerns this clone: One junction end disagrees with the germline gene, perhaps due to a read error. The chain combines TRBV30 with TRBJ2-3; D is possibly TRBD2 (6 bases). Looked up from germline, CDR1 is GTSNPN and CDR2 is SVGIG (reference sequence). The CDR3 consists of 15 residues. CDR3 in amino acids: CAWRETGGRTDMQYF. Here the CDR3 DNA reads TGTGCCTGGAGGGAAACCGGGGGTCGCACAGATATGCAGTATTTT.

The genes are TRBV25-1 and TRBJ2-7; the D is unclear. CDR3 size: 11 residues. V lost 3 bases to trimming and J lost 6 bases, with 6 bases between them. The germline gives CDR1 MGHDK, CDR2 SYGVNS. Written as DNA, the CDR3 is TGTGCCAGCAGTGAGAAAGGCGAGCAGTACTTC. Amino acids: CASSEKGEQYF.

This clone has at least ten counts. Other DNA sequences in this sample translate to the same CDR3. The rearrangement joins TRBV6-5 to TRBJ2-1; D is uncertain. V lost 2 bases to trimming and J lost 0 bases, with 8 bases between them. Germline loops: CDR1 MNHEY, CDR2 SVGAGI. The CDR3 extends over 15 amino acids. CDR3 in DNA: TGTGCCAGCAGTTACGAGGCGAGCTCCTACAATGAGCAGTTCTTC. This gives the protein CASSYEASSYNEQFF.

This chain joins TRBV7-2 and TRBJ2-5; 7 nucleotides line up with TRBD2. Trimming removed 1 base from V and 4 bases from J; junction bases left unmatched: 9. The germline V gene encodes CDR1 SGHTA and CDR2 FQGNSA. The CDR3 has 16 amino acids. This CDR3 is CASSLGRSSGGETQYF. The CDR3 DNA reads TGTGCCAGCAGCTTAGGGCGGTCCTCGGGGGGAGAGACCCAGTACTTC.

This clone was picked up many times. This sequence joins TRBV7-2 and TRBJ2-1; 8 nucleotides align to TRBD1. This CDR3 contains 17 residues. Trimming took 0 bases from V and 7 from J; bases not matched to a gene: 11. Germline V gene lookup returns CDR1 SGHTA and CDR2 FQGNSA. CDR3 amino acids: CASSLAPPGQVGNEQFF. CDR3 coding DNA: TGTGCCAGCAGCTTAGCGCCCCCGGGACAGGTCGGGAATGAGCAGTTCTTC.

The V call is TRBV6-5, the J call TRBJ2-7; the match to TRBD2 covers 13 bases. V shed 6 bases, J shed 6 bases, and the junction held 5 bases outside the gene matches. Germline loops: CDR1 MNHEY, CDR2 SVGAGI. This CDR3 comprises 14 residues. In DNA, the CDR3 is TGTGCCAGCAGGTCCGGGACTAGCGGGGCCGAGCAGTACTTC. This gives the protein CASRSGTSGAEQYF.

This clone turned up a few times. The chain couples TRBV18 to TRBJ2-1, with TRBD2 as a possible D gene (5 bases). Trimming stripped 6 bases from V and 2 bases from J, with 14 bases between. This CDR3 has 15 residues. Germline V CDR1 and CDR2: KGHSH, LQKENI. This chain's CDR3 is CASSPDQRTYNEQFF. The CDR3 bases are TGTGCCAGCTCCCCTGATCAGCGGACCTACAATGAGCAGTTCTTC.

In this sample, this clone turned up a few times. CDR3 in DNA: TGTGCCAGCAGTGCGGGACGCCACAATAGCAATCAGCCCCAGCATTTT. This translates into CASSAGRHNSNQPQHF. The chain recombines TRBV6-1 with TRBJ1-5, with D maybe TRBD1 (5 bases). With 4 bases removed from V and 0 bases from J, the gap between germline ends came to 13 bases. The CDR3 spans 16 residues. The germline gives CDR1 MNHNS, CDR2 SASEGT.

The rearrangement joins TRBV20-1 to TRBJ2-7; TRBD1 aligns across 7 bases. Germline CDR1 is DFQATT and CDR2 is SNEGSKA (reference sequence). Trimming took 5 bases from V and 6 from J; bases not matched to a gene: 4. This CDR3 spans 11 amino acids. CDR3 in amino acids: CSARQGPEQYF. CDR3 in DNA: TGCAGTGCTCGACAGGGACCCGAGCAGTACTTC.

This clone came up a few times. The J gene is TRBJ2-7, the V gene TRBV7-9; D might be TRBD1 (5 bases). Germline-derived CDR1 and CDR2 are SEHNR and FQNEAQ (reference sequence). The germline V and J ends were trimmed by 1 base and 6 bases, with 10 bases remaining between them. The CDR3 is 13 amino acids. CDR3 in amino acids: CASSLGAGAEQYF. CDR3 DNA sequence: TGTGCCAGCAGCTTAGGAGCTGGGGCCGAGCAGTACTTC.

This clone was observed a few times. The chain couples TRBV29-1 to TRBJ1-2; D remains unclear. From germline, CDR1 is SQVTM and CDR2 ANQGSEA. The V and J ends lost 4 bases and 7 bases respectively, with 13 bases between them. The CDR3 consists of 12 residues. This chain's CDR3 is CSVVQVGAGYTF. The CDR3 DNA reads as TGCAGCGTTGTCCAAGTGGGTGCTGGCTACACCTTC.

The V and J genes are TRBV9 and TRBJ1-5, with D tentatively TRBD1 (6 bases). Trimming shortened V by 0 bases and J by 6 bases, and 16 bases separated the two germline ends. Germline V gene data show CDR1 as SGDLS and CDR2 as YYNGEE. CDR3 length equals 16 residues. The CDR3 protein is CASSVGGGEGSQPQHF. The CDR3, as DNA: TGTGCCAGCAGCGTAGGAGGGGGGGAAGGCAGTCAGCCCCAGCATTTT.

The chain links TRBV5-6 to TRBJ2-6; D is unresolved. V was cut by 1 base and J by 0 bases, with 5 bases left in between. The CDR3 is 15 residues long. Germline V gene lookup returns CDR1 SGHDT and CDR2 YYEEEE. DNA for the CDR3: TGTGCCAGCAGCTTGAAAAGCTCTGGGGCCAACGTCCTGACTTTC. Translation: CASSLKSSGANVLTF.

This chain links TRBV2 with TRBJ1-1; D might be TRBD1 (6 bases). The V gene's germline CDR1 is SNHLY and CDR2 FYNNEI. There are 14 residues in the CDR3. V dropped 3 bases and J dropped 4 bases, with 12 bases sitting between them. In nucleotides, the CDR3 is TGTGCCAGCAGTGATCCGGGGGCGGGCACTGAAGCTTTCTTT. It codes for CASSDPGAGTEAFF.